This record concerns one TCR beta chain sequence. Antigen unknown. The repertoire was sequenced with immunoSEQ multiplex PCR; TCRdb's copy has only in-frame clones and lacks some. The sample holds about 54,000 clones, more than 70% seen once. Second doses that came at about 4 or about 12 weeks were put together. Germline assignment: CDR1 SGHRS and CDR2 YFSETQ. The germline V and J ends were trimmed by 0 bases and 1 base, with 11 bases remaining between them. The CDR3 covers 16 residues. This record belongs to a study of T cell responses to AZD1222 COVID-19 vaccine. Findings and caveats of the study: Of the AZD1222 recipients, only five to seven were seropositive at baseline. Donors, mostly white British, included more females; clonal diversity was possibly underestimated. Elevations in Spike-specific TCR breadth and depth followed administration of two AZD1222 doses.

The gene calls are TRBV5-1 and TRBJ1-3; D gene ambiguous. Specimen: peripheral blood, collected 28 days after the second AZD1222 dose. The source of this sequence is an adult who received the AZD1222 COVID-19 vaccine. Written as DNA, the CDR3 is TGCGCCAGCAGCTTGGGAGGAGTGGGATCTGGAAACACCATATATTTT. Protein: CASSLGGVGSGNTIYF.